Each of the 22 T cell receptor beta chains below was sequenced from the same sample in a study of blood T cell repertoires in COVID-19. Here immunoSEQ multiplex PCR was the method, and the copy in TCRdb shows in-frame clones only, minus some. The repertoire holds a few hundred thousand clones, 80% to 90% seen once, with 3% in the top ten. What was sequenced was peripheral blood. Receptors were obtained from a woman aged 25 to 39 with COVID-19, enrolled during active disease.

The chain carries TRBV27 and TRBJ2-6; a possible D gene is TRBD1 (5 bases). V lost 5 bases and J lost 3, with 17 bases in between. Germline-derived CDR1 and CDR2 are MNHEY and SMNVEV (reference sequence). The CDR3 has 17 residues. CDR3 residues: CASSLYSGLDGANVLTF. Written as DNA, the CDR3 is TGTGCCAGCAGTCTCTATTCAGGGTTAGATGGGGCCAACGTCCTGACTTTC.

The chain links TRBV19 to TRBJ1-2; TRBD1 is a possible D gene (5 bases). The ends were cut back, 0 bases at V and 5 bases at J, with 10 bases in the middle. Germline loops: CDR1 LNHDA, CDR2 SQIVND (reference sequence). The CDR3 contains 14 residues. CDR3 protein: CASSIDRAGYGYTF. CDR3 nucleotide sequence: TGTGCCAGTAGTATAGACAGGGCTGGTTATGGCTACACCTTC.

This clone appeared a single time. J is TRBJ1-1 and V is TRBV24-1, with D hard to call. This CDR3 comprises 13 residues. Trimming removed 9 bases at V and 0 bases at J, with 10 bases between. Germline values: CDR1 KGHDR, CDR2 SFDVKD. The CDR3 sequence: CATRSAMNTEAFF. CDR3 nucleotide sequence: TGTGCCACCCGATCCGCTATGAACACTGAAGCTTTCTTT.

The DNA of the CDR3 is TGTGCCAGCAGCTTGGAACGGGAGGTTTACAATGAGCAGTTCTTC. Translating it yields CASSLEREVYNEQFF. The chain combines TRBV5-6 with TRBJ2-1; 7 nucleotides line up with TRBD2. Germline lookup yields CDR1 SGHDT and CDR2 YYEEEE. CDR3 length: 15 residues. Unmatched junction bases numbered 4, after V lost 0 bases and J lost 4 bases.

V gene TRBV4-3 combines with J gene TRBJ1-5; D is uncertain. This CDR3 region has 18 residues. Trimming stripped 0 bases from V and 3 bases from J, with 18 bases between. Germline V gene sequence: CDR1 LGHNA, CDR2 YSLEER. CDR3 nucleotides: TGCGCCAGCAGCCAAGATGGAGGAAACCCAACGATCAATCAGCCCCAGCATTTT. Translated, it gives CASSQDGGNPTINQPQHF.

The chain uses TRBV10-3 and TRBJ1-5; D is undetermined. Germline V gene lookup returns CDR1 ENHRY and CDR2 SYGVKD. The CDR3 sequence is 15 residues long. Trimming left V 2 bases short and J 1 base short, with 9 bases between. DNA of the CDR3: TGTGCCATCAGTGAGGGTCCGGGAAGCAATCAGCCCCAGCATTTT. Translation gives CAISEGPGSNQPQHF.

The chain recombines TRBV7-9 with TRBJ2-1; TRBD2 matches at 10 bases. After removal of 7 bases from V and 9 bases from J, the junction contained 9 bases not matched to a gene. Germline V gene data show CDR1 as SEHNR and CDR2 as FQNEAQ (reference sequence). The CDR3 runs 14 residues. CDR3 in amino acids: CASNPSGRVGEQFF. As DNA, the CDR3 is TGTGCCAGCAACCCTAGCGGGAGAGTGGGTGAGCAGTTCTTC.

The DNA for the CDR3 is TGTGCCAGCAGCCCGCGGACAAACGAGCAGTACTTC. The encoded protein is CASSPRTNEQYF. This chain uses TRBV11-1 with TRBJ2-7, with D possibly matching TRBD1 (5 bases). CDR1 and CDR2 (germline): SGHAT, FQDESV (reference sequence). This CDR3 is 12 amino acids long. V gave up 5 bases and J gave up 5 bases, with 10 bases separating them.

This chain joins TRBV7-2 and TRBJ1-1; weak D call: TRBD1 (5 bases). Germline lookup yields CDR1 SGHTA and CDR2 FQGNSA. The CDR3 sequence is 13 residues long. V lost 2 bases and J lost 3, with 7 bases in between. The CDR3 DNA is TGTGCCAGCAGCTTATGGGGGGACACTGAAGCTTTCTTT. As protein: CASSLWGDTEAFF.

The chain uses TRBV15 and TRBJ1-2; TRBD1 matches 9 bases. The CDR3 totals 14 residues. Germline trimming cut 9 bases from V and 4 bases from J; bases unmatched to any gene: 9. Germline V gives CDR1 LNHNV, CDR2 YYDKDF (reference sequence). The chain's CDR3 is CATSPGQGSYGYTF. CDR3 nucleotides: TGTGCCACGAGCCCAGGACAGGGGAGCTATGGCTACACCTTC.

The rearrangement joins TRBV19 to TRBJ1-2, with TRBD1 matching 7 bases. The V segment lost 4 bases and the J segment 4 bases; nucleotides outside the gene matches: 6. Germline V gives CDR1 LNHDA, CDR2 SQIVND (reference sequence). The CDR3 loop spans 14 amino acids. The CDR3 DNA follows: TGTGCCAGTAGTACAATGGACAGGCTCTATGGCTACACCTTC. It translates to CASSTMDRLYGYTF.

V gene TRBV19 combines with J gene TRBJ2-1; 9 nucleotides align to TRBD1. Trimming at V came to 6 bases and at J to 6 bases, leaving 6 bases not matched to a gene. The CDR3 extends over 14 amino acids. Germline values: CDR1 LNHDA, CDR2 SQIVND (reference sequence). The CDR3 loop is CASRPGQGINEQFF. The CDR3 nucleotides read TGTGCCAGTAGACCGGGACAGGGTATCAATGAGCAGTTCTTC.

The chain links TRBV6-2 or TRBV6-3 to TRBJ1-1; D might be TRBD1 (5 bases). The length of the CDR3 is 15 residues. In germline, CDR1 is MNHEY, CDR2 SVGEGT. V was clipped by 0 bases and J by 6 bases, with 14 bases between them. Here the CDR3 reads CASSYSMGGTPEAFF. CDR3 nucleotides: TGTGCCAGCAGTTACTCGATGGGCGGGACGCCTGAAGCTTTCTTT.

The rearrangement joins TRBV9 to TRBJ1-3; D is unclear. There are 16 residues in the CDR3. The germline V and J ends were trimmed by 4 bases and 0 bases, with 14 bases remaining between them. Germline V gene sequence: CDR1 SGDLS, CDR2 YYNGEE. CDR3 DNA: TGTGCCAGCAGCCCGAGGCCGGAGAGCTCTGGAAACACCATATATTTT. This translates into CASSPRPESSGNTIYF.

The chain recombines TRBV12-3 or TRBV12-4 with TRBJ2-5, with D perhaps TRBD1 (5 bases). Deletions cut 9 bases from V and 3 bases from J, with 14 bases between. The CDR3 extends over 13 amino acids. The CDR3 nucleotides read TGTGCCAGAAAAGGGGCTAGGGAAGAGACCCAGTACTTC. It encodes CARKGAREETQYF.

The chain is built from TRBV29-1 and TRBJ2-3; TRBD2 aligns across 12 bases. This CDR3 is 18 amino acids long. V lost 7 bases to trimming and J lost 4 bases; unmatched junction nucleotides: 18. Per the germline V gene, CDR1 is SQVTM and CDR2 is ANQGSEA. The DNA of the CDR3 is TGCAGCGGGACGGGACTAGCGGGCGGTGAAGGGGCTGCAGATACGCAGTATTTT. Protein product: CSGTGLAGGEGAADTQYF.

This chain joins TRBV27 and TRBJ1-1; no clear D gene. Germline CDR1 MNHEY, CDR2 SMNVEV (reference sequence). This CDR3 contains 11 residues. The ends were cut back, 6 bases at V and 10 bases at J, with 12 bases in the middle. DNA for the CDR3: TGTGCCAGCAGCTCGGGTCCCTCAGCTTTCTTT. Protein product: CASSSGPSAFF.

The chain recombines TRBV6-6 with TRBJ2-3; D call uncertain. Germline CDR1 reads MNHNY; CDR2 reads SVGAGI (reference sequence). There are 13 residues in the CDR3. V lost 7 bases and J lost 1, with 9 bases in between. CDR3: CASTNLGTDTQYF. For the CDR3, the DNA is TGTGCCAGCACAAATTTAGGCACAGATACGCAGTATTTT.

The CDR3 DNA reads as TGCGCCAGCAGCTTGGAAGCGACAGGGGACACCGGGGAGCTGTTTTTT. Its translation: CASSLEATGDTGELFF. The rearrangement uses TRBV5-1 and TRBJ2-2, with 8 bases matching TRBD1. Germline V gene data show CDR1 as SGHRS and CDR2 as YFSETQ. Trimming at V came to 0 bases and at J to 3 bases, leaving 4 bases not matched to a gene. The CDR3 runs 16 residues.

Only a few counts were recorded for this clone. The rearrangement joins TRBV2 to TRBJ1-6; 9 bases are a match to TRBD1. The ends lost 6 bases at V and 6 bases at J; junction bases unmatched: 6. The germline V gene has CDR1 SNHLY and CDR2 FYNNEI. This CDR3 spans 15 amino acids. In DNA, the CDR3 is TGTGCCAGCAGAACCGGGACAGGGATTAATTCACCCCTCCACTTT. The encoded protein is CASRTGTGINSPLHF.

The table lists this clone with a count of one. The chain combines TRBV19 with TRBJ1-5; 7 positions agree with TRBD1. V dropped 7 bases and J dropped 0; count of bases not matched to a gene: 9. CDR1 is LNHDA, CDR2 SQIVND, per germline (reference sequence). The length of the CDR3 is 16 residues. DNA of the CDR3: TGTGCCAGTAACCCGGACAGGACTGGTAGCAATCAGCCCCAGCATTTT. Amino acids: CASNPDRTGSNQPQHF.

This clone was seen a single time. The V call is TRBV7-9, the J call TRBJ1-5; D remains ambiguous. CDR1 is SEHNR and CDR2 is FQNEAQ in the germline V gene (reference sequence). The CDR3 runs to 12 residues. V shed 2 bases and J shed 4 bases, with 3 bases lying between them. The CDR3: CASSLPNQPQHF. The CDR3 nucleotides are TGTGCCAGCAGCTTACCTAATCAGCCCCAGCATTTT.